Listed below are T cell receptor beta chains from one sample, sequenced in a study of CD8 T cells in ankylosing spondylitis. One entry per CDR3 protein results from TCRdb running MiXCR on the 5' RACE reads. The sample has roughly 13,000 distinct CDR3 sequences, approximately 3% seen once; the top ten hold just over 8.5%. Input material: blood, either unsorted or a sorted T cell fraction (not recorded which). Every receptor here comes from a male donor with ankylosing spondylitis or in good health (not recorded which). The CDR3 runs from the conserved cysteine through the conserved F or W. The D gene is left open where the match is weak. Some rows have no size entry. The others give once, few or many, or a class for an expanded clone.

clone_size,d_call,v_call,j_call,cdr3_aa,cdr3_nt
many,TRBD1,TRBV9,TRBJ1-6,CASSVRDRGNSPLHF,TGTGCCAGCAGCGTGCGTGACAGGGGTAATTCACCCCTCCACTTT
many,.,TRBV9,TRBJ2-6,CASSVGSGANVLTF,TGTGCCAGCAGCGTGGGTTCTGGGGCCAACGTCCTGACTTTC
medium-sized,TRBD2,TRBV9,TRBJ2-5,CASSEGTSGVQETQYF,TGTGCCAGCAGCGAGGGGACTAGCGGGGTCCAAGAGACCCAGTACTTC
many,TRBD2,TRBV9,TRBJ2-7,CASSVEISGSNNEQYF,TGTGCCAGCAGCGTAGAGATTAGCGGGAGTAACAACGAGCAGTACTTC
many,TRBD1,TRBV9,TRBJ1-2,CASSQRTGGGDGYTF,TGTGCCAGCAGCCAAAGGACAGGGGGTGGTGATGGCTACACCTTC
many,.,TRBV9,TRBJ2-2,CASSPTRGGLVGELFF,TGTGCCAGCAGTCCGACTAGGGGGGGCCTTGTCGGGGAGCTGTTTTTT
many,.,TRBV9,TRBJ2-1,CASSVFGSDSSYNEQFF,TGTGCCAGCAGCGTATTCGGGTCGGACAGCTCCTACAATGAGCAGTTCTTC
many,.,TRBV9,TRBJ2-5,CASSVDQGQQETQYF,TGTGCCAGCAGCGTAGATCAAGGGCAGCAAGAGACCCAGTACTTC
medium-sized,.,TRBV9,TRBJ2-1,CASSVGIGRNEQFF,TGTGCCAGCAGCGTAGGCATAGGGCGCAATGAGCAGTTCTTC
many,TRBD2,TRBV9,TRBJ2-3,CASSVVHSGIADTQYF,TGTGCCAGCAGCGTGGTTCATAGCGGGATCGCAGATACGCAGTATTTT
many,.,TRBV9,TRBJ1-3,CASSVVGDGNTIYF,TGTGCCAGCAGCGTAGTAGGGGATGGAAACACCATATATTTT
medium-sized,TRBD1,TRBV9,TRBJ1-6,CASSPLDRGRSPLHF,TGTGCCAGCAGCCCCCTGGACAGGGGGCGATCACCCCTCCACTTT
once,TRBD1,TRBV9,TRBJ2-3,CASSVDGQGASDTQYF,TGTGCCAGCAGCGTAGACGGACAGGGGGCGTCGGATACGCAGTATTTT
many,TRBD1,TRBV9,TRBJ1-6,CASSETGFRSPLHF,TGTGCCAGCAGCGAGACAGGGTTTCGTTCACCCCTCCACTTT
many,.,TRBV9,TRBJ2-1,CASSSGPYNEQFF,TGTGCCAGCAGCTCGGGGCCCTACAATGAGCAGTTCTTC
many,.,TRBV9,TRBJ2-1,CASSVEGGDREQFF,TGTGCCAGCAGCGTAGAGGGGGGGGACCGTGAGCAGTTCTTC
many,.,TRBV9,TRBJ1-3,CASSVAVGNTIYF,TGTGCCAGCAGCGTGGCAGTTGGAAACACCATATATTTT
.,.,TRBV9,TRBJ2-3,CASKPGSDAQYF,TGTGCCAGCAAGCCTGGCTCAGATGCGCAGTATTTT
medium-sized,.,TRBV9,TRBJ1-1,CASSVGPGAITEAFF,TGTGCCAGCAGCGTAGGCCCAGGGGCTATCACTGAAGCTTTCTTT
many,TRBD2,TRBV9,TRBJ2-2,CASSFMPGLAGGGNTGELFF,TGTGCCAGCAGCTTCATGCCGGGACTAGCGGGGGGAGGGAATACCGGGGAGCTGTTTTTT
many,.,TRBV9,TRBJ1-1,CASSVGGFANTEAFF,TGTGCCAGCAGCGTAGGCGGGTTCGCGAACACTGAAGCTTTCTTT
many,.,TRBV9,TRBJ1-5,CASSLLDTPNQPQHF,TGTGCCAGCAGCCTCCTAGACACACCCAATCAGCCCCAGCATTTT
many,.,TRBV9,TRBJ2-2,CASSAQQGSDTGELFF,TGTGCCAGCAGCGCCCAACAGGGTTCGGACACCGGGGAGCTGTTTTTT
medium-sized,TRBD2,TRBV9,TRBJ2-1,CASSFSGGRNEQFF,TGTGCCAGCAGCTTTAGCGGGGGCCGGAATGAGCAGTTCTTC
many,.,TRBV21-1,TRBJ2-1,CASSKRDRGPNEQFF,TGTGCCAGCAGCAAGAGGGACAGGGGACCCAATGAGCAGTTCTTC
many,.,TRBV9,TRBJ2-2,CASSVGLSNTGELFF,TGTGCCAGCAGCGTAGGGCTGTCGAACACCGGGGAGCTGTTTTTT
medium-sized,.,TRBV9,TRBJ2-2,CASSVETRGTGELFF,TGTGCCAGCAGCGTAGAAACGAGGGGTACCGGGGAGCTGTTTTTT
.,TRBD1,TRBV9,TRBJ1-3,CASSPQGNTIYF,TGTGCCAGCAGTCCACAGGGGAACACCATATATTTT
many,TRBD2,TRBV9,TRBJ2-1,CASSVNGGALNEQFF,TGTGCCAGCAGCGTTAACGGGGGGGCCTTAAATGAGCAGTTCTTC
many,.,TRBV9,TRBJ2-3,CASSVQGYPTVSSTDTQYF,TGTGCCAGCAGCGTACAGGGGTATCCCACAGTTTCTAGCACAGATACGCAGTATTTT
many,TRBD2,TRBV9,TRBJ2-5,CASSVAAGTSDVTQYF,TGTGCCAGCAGCGTAGCAGCCGGGACTAGCGATGTGACCCAGTACTTC
many,TRBD2,TRBV9,TRBJ2-5,CASSRGTSGLQETQYF,TGTGCCAGCAGCAGAGGGACTAGCGGGCTTCAAGAGACCCAGTACTTC
many,.,TRBV9,TRBJ1-4,CASSVGPQGNEKLFF,TGTGCCAGCAGCGTAGGACCACAGGGTAATGAAAAACTGTTTTTT
many,.,TRBV9,TRBJ2-2,CASSGTAFARELFF,TGTGCCAGCAGCGGGACAGCATTTGCCCGGGAGCTGTTTTTT
many,TRBD2,TRBV9,TRBJ2-5,CASSVRAGGAQETQYF,TGTGCCAGCAGCGTAAGGGCGGGGGGGGCCCAAGAGACCCAGTACTTC
many,.,TRBV12-3/TRBV12-4,TRBJ2-7,CASSFPTWDAYEQYF,TGTGCCAGCAGTTTTCCGACGTGGGATGCGTACGAGCAGTACTTC
many,.,TRBV9,TRBJ1-5,CASSVSSGSNQPQHF,TGTGCCAGCAGCGTATCGTCCGGTAGCAATCAGCCCCAGCATTTT
many,TRBD2,TRBV9,TRBJ2-3,CASSVGSGTSGEITDTQYF,TGTGCCAGCAGCGTAGGGAGCGGGACTAGCGGGGAAATCACAGATACGCAGTATTTT
many,.,TRBV9,TRBJ2-5,CASSVEQGRRETQYF,TGTGCCAGCAGCGTAGAACAGGGTAGACGGGAGACCCAGTACTTC
many,.,TRBV9,TRBJ1-1,CASSLNSNTEAFF,TGTGCCAGCAGCTTAAACAGTAACACTGAAGCTTTCTTT
many,.,TRBV9,TRBJ1-5,CASSEGPGDSNQPQHF,TGTGCCAGCAGCGAAGGACCGGGAGATAGCAATCAGCCCCAGCATTTT
many,TRBD1,TRBV9,TRBJ1-2,CASSVGPGGFGYTF,TGTGCCAGCAGCGTGGGCCCAGGGGGCTTTGGCTACACCTTC
many,TRBD2,TRBV9,TRBJ2-2,CASSPFGGGRPTGELFF,TGTGCCAGCAGCCCTTTTGGGGGGGGGAGGCCTACCGGGGAGCTGTTTTTT
many,TRBD2,TRBV9,TRBJ2-5,CASSVEGSGKQETQYF,TGTGCCAGCAGCGTAGAGGGTAGCGGGAAACAAGAGACCCAGTACTTC
many,.,TRBV9,TRBJ1-2,CASSVYQGNDGYTF,TGTGCCAGCAGCGTATACCAGGGGAACGACGGCTACACCTTC
many,TRBD2,TRBV9,TRBJ2-3,CASSARGGERTDTQYF,TGTGCCAGCAGCGCCCGCGGGGGGGAGAGGACAGATACGCAGTATTTT
many,.,TRBV9,TRBJ2-2,CASSGGVNTGELFF,TGTGCCAGCAGCGGGGGGGTCAACACCGGGGAGCTGTTTTTT
many,.,TRBV9,TRBJ1-2,CASSVDGQIMSYGYTF,TGTGCCAGCAGCGTAGACGGGCAAATAATGAGCTATGGCTACACCTTC
many,.,TRBV9,TRBJ1-4,CASSVNGGLSEKLFF,TGTGCCAGCAGCGTAAATGGGGGGTTAAGTGAAAAACTGTTTTTT
many,.,TRBV9,TRBJ1-1,CASSVGGGRGDTEAFF,TGTGCCAGCAGCGTAGGAGGGGGGAGGGGGGATACTGAAGCTTTCTTT
many,.,TRBV9,TRBJ2-1,CASSSPDRWNEQFF,TGTGCCAGCAGCTCGCCCGACAGGTGGAATGAGCAGTTCTTC
.,.,TRBV5-3,TRBJ2-5,CASSVASTCKETQYF,TGTGCCAGCAGCGTGGCATCCACCTGCAAAGAGACCCAGTACTTC